This passage covers 25 T cell receptor beta chains from one sample sequenced in a study of T cell repertoires in cytomegalovirus infection. TCRdb analysed the reads with MiXCR anew, one entry per CDR3 protein. The sample gives roughly 720,000 distinct CDR3 sequences, 35% of which show up once; under 3.5% is in the top ten. The material sequenced was PBMCs. The receptors shown here come from a human donor in good health (CMV status not recorded). Some clones in this sample may be carry-over from other donors' samples.

This clonotype was counted a single time. Possible read error: a much larger clone is one base away. This chain joins TRBV6-6 and TRBJ2-7; the match to TRBD2 covers 9 bases. The V and J ends lost 9 bases and 6 bases, in that order; junction bases with no gene match: 9. CDR1 is MNHNY, CDR2 SVGAGI, per germline (reference sequence). CDR3 length: 13 amino acids. The CDR3 sequence is CARGEASGVEQYF. DNA for the CDR3: TGTGCCAGAGGGGAGGCTAGCGGGGTCGAGCAGTACTTC.

The chain joins TRBV28 to TRBJ1-6; no definite D call. Trimming cost V 1 base and J 7 bases, with 11 bases left between them. Germline loops: CDR1 MDHEN, CDR2 SYDVKM. The CDR3 sequence is 15 residues long. The CDR3 DNA reads as TGTGCCAGCAGTTTATCCCCGACGGGCAATTCACCCCTCCACTTT. This gives the protein CASSLSPTGNSPLHF.

The chain links TRBV10-3 to TRBJ2-3; D uncertain. V was cut by 5 bases and J by 7 bases, with 16 bases left in between. Germline assignment: CDR1 ENHRY and CDR2 SYGVKD. CDR3 length: 14 residues. The CDR3 sequence: CAISPQLGSNTQYF. The CDR3 nucleotides read TGTGCCATCAGTCCCCAGCTAGGGTCGAATACGCAGTATTTT.

This clonotype was seen a few times. This chain uses TRBV7-2 with TRBJ2-3, with 14 bases aligning to TRBD2. Germline CDR1 reads SGHTA; CDR2 reads FQGNSA. With V trimmed by 6 bases and J by 9 bases, 20 bases remained unmatched. The CDR3 spans 19 residues. Here the CDR3 DNA reads TGTGCCAGCAGGTCGACCGGGACTAGCGGGAGAGGGGCCCGAAGGACGCAGTATTTT. This gives the protein CASRSTGTSGRGARRTQYF.

This sequence joins TRBV24-1 and TRBJ2-5; D gene ambiguous. The germline V gene has CDR1 KGHDR and CDR2 SFDVKD. The V end lost 3 bases, the J end lost 7 bases, and 11 bases lay between the germline ends. This CDR3 spans 13 amino acids. The CDR3 region has the DNA TGTGCCACCAGTGATATCGGAACGGGGACCCAGTACTTC. Its translation: CATSDIGTGTQYF.

The chain links TRBV7-2 to TRBJ2-1; TRBD1 is a possible D gene (5 bases). Trimming left V 7 bases short and J 7 bases short, with 8 bases between. The CDR3 is made up of 11 amino acids. In germline, CDR1 is SGHTA, CDR2 FQGNSA. The CDR3 DNA is TGTGCCAGCACGACAGTGAATGAGCAGTTCTTC. Translating gives CASTTVNEQFF.

This clonotype was seen at least ten times. This sequence joins TRBV6-5 and TRBJ2-7; TRBD1 agrees at 11 bases. This CDR3 contains 14 residues. Per germline, CDR1 MNHEY and CDR2 SVGAGI. V trimming: 2 bases; J trimming: 6 bases; junction bases outside the gene matches: 3. CDR3 coding DNA: TGTGCCAGCAGTTACGAGGGACAGGGGGGCGAGCAGTACTTC. It yields the protein CASSYEGQGGEQYF.

This clonotype occurred a few times. The chain links TRBV2 to TRBJ2-7, with 8 bases aligning to TRBD2. The length of the CDR3 is 16 residues. V was pared by 6 bases and J by 1 base, with 11 bases of the junction left unmatched. Germline V CDR1 and CDR2: SNHLY, FYNNEI. This CDR3 is CASSSLERGKSYEQYF. The CDR3, as DNA: TGTGCCAGCAGCAGTTTAGAGCGGGGGAAATCCTACGAGCAGTACTTC.

In regard to this clonotype: One end of the junction does not line up with germline, which may come from a read error. The rearrangement uses TRBV7-2 and TRBJ2-7; TRBD2 might be the D (5 bases). Germline V CDR1 and CDR2: SGHTA, FQGNSA. The CDR3 has 14 residues. The CDR3 nucleotides are TGTGCAAGCAGCTTAGCCCCGGGATCGGGCGAGAAGTACTTC. This translates into CASSLAPGSGEKYF. Drawing the rest from reference TRBV7-2 and TRBJ2-7, the complete variable domain is GAGVSQSPSNKVTEKGKDVELRCDPISGHTALYWYRQSLGQGLEFLIYFQGNSAPDKSGLPSDRFSAERTGGSVSTLTIQRTQQEDSAVYLCASSLAPGSGEKYFGPGTRLTVT.

A note on this clonotype: Without the conserved terminal phenylalanine or tryptophan, this CDR3 likely stems from a read error. The limits of the CDR3 on the DNA are not certain, so only TCRdb's listed CDR3 is given. The chain employs TRBV13 and TRBJ2-1; the D call TRBD1 from the table was never checked on the DNA. CDR1 is PRHDT and CDR2 is FYEKMQ in the germline V gene (reference sequence). The CDR3 contains 14 residues when both ends are counted. CDR3 amino acids: CASRPQGTYNEQLL.

This clonotype was observed a handful of times. The chain has TRBV11-2 and TRBJ2-4; D gene unclear. Germline values: CDR1 SGHAT, CDR2 FQNNGV. The CDR3 totals 16 residues. With 7 bases removed from V and 0 bases from J, the gap between germline ends came to 16 bases. CDR3 nucleotide sequence: TGTGCCAGCACCAAATCCCAGACCCTAGCCAAAAACATTCAGTACTTC. This translates into CASTKSQTLAKNIQYF. Combining the CDR3 with reference TRBV11-2 and TRBJ2-4 gives the whole variable domain EAGVAQSPRYKIIEKRQSVAFWCNPISGHATLYWYQQILGQGPKLLIQFQNNGVVDDSQLPKDRFSAERLKGVDSTLKIQPAKLEDSAVYLCASTKSQTLAKNIQYFGAGTRLSVL.

In this sample, this clonotype turned up a few times. The chain couples TRBV28 to TRBJ1-3; tentatively, D is TRBD1 (5 bases). V lost 6 bases to trimming and J lost 3 bases, with 21 bases between them. This CDR3 contains 17 residues. Germline CDR1 reads MDHEN; CDR2 reads SYDVKM. CDR3 nucleotide sequence: TGTGCCAGCAGCACGCGGGACGGTGGTAAATTTGGAAACACCATATATTTT. Translation: CASSTRDGGKFGNTIYF.

The chain links TRBV12-3 or TRBV12-4 to TRBJ2-2; no firm D call. With 5 bases removed from V and 4 bases from J, the gap between germline ends came to 14 bases. This CDR3 has 15 residues. This chain's CDR3 is CASSPLDGFTGELFF. In nucleotides, the CDR3 is TGTGCCAGCAGTCCCCTAGACGGATTCACCGGGGAGCTGTTTTTT.

There are many counts of this clonotype. The V gene is TRBV7-8, the J gene TRBJ1-2; 8 bases are shared with TRBD1. Germline V gene sequence: CDR1 SGHVS, CDR2 FQNEAQ. CDR3 length equals 17 residues. After removal of 4 bases from V and 0 bases from J, the junction contained 10 bases not matched to a gene. The DNA for the CDR3 is TGTGCCAGCAGCTCCTCGGGACAGGCAAACACTAACTATGGCTACACCTTC. This translates into CASSSSGQANTNYGYTF.

The chain is built from TRBV2 and TRBJ2-7, with D unclear. Trimming left V 8 bases short and J 4 bases short, with 9 bases between. Germline V gene lookup returns CDR1 SNHLY and CDR2 FYNNEI. The CDR3 covers 11 residues. CDR3 nucleotide sequence: TGTGCCAGCGGATTAATGTACGAGCAGTACTTC. This sequence encodes CASGLMYEQYF.

The rearrangement links TRBV28 to TRBJ2-3; D call uncertain. The CDR3 has 12 amino acids. Trimming removed 4 bases from V and 6 bases from J, with 8 bases in between. CDR1 is MDHEN and CDR2 is SYDVKM in the germline V gene. CDR3 in DNA: TGTGCCAGCAGTTCCAGCCGGGATACGCAGTATTTT. Its translation is CASSSSRDTQYF.

The rearrangement links TRBV7-8 to TRBJ2-5; D not certain. This CDR3 has 12 residues. The V gene's germline CDR1 is SGHVS and CDR2 FQNEAQ. Trimming removed 5 bases from V and 5 bases from J, with 9 bases in between. DNA of the CDR3: TGTGCCAGCAGCATCAGACCCGAGACCCAGTACTTC. Its protein is CASSIRPETQYF.

The genes are TRBV14 and TRBJ2-7; D gene ambiguous. Germline values: CDR1 SGHDN, CDR2 FVKESK. The V and J ends lost 1 base and 7 bases respectively, with 14 bases between them. The CDR3 sequence is 14 residues long. The DNA of the CDR3 is TGTGCCAGCAGCCAAGTAGGTCCCTGGCGGGAGCAGTACTTC. It yields the protein CASSQVGPWREQYF.

This clonotype was observed a handful of times. The chain joins TRBV28 to TRBJ2-1; 9 positions match TRBD2. The germline V gene has CDR1 MDHEN and CDR2 SYDVKM. The CDR3 runs to 11 residues. The J segment lost 14 bases and the V segment lost 6 bases, leaving 5 bases of the junction unmatched. CDR3 nucleotides: TGTGCCAGCAGGTCCGGGACTAGCAAGTTCTTC. Translated: CASRSGTSKFF.

This clonotype was observed a handful of times. This rearrangement joins TRBV6-5 to TRBJ1-3, with D possibly being TRBD1 (5 bases). The CDR3 loop spans 15 amino acids. V lost 6 bases to trimming and J lost 2 bases, with 14 bases between them. Germline CDR1 is MNHEY and CDR2 is SVGAGI. The chain's CDR3 is CASSPQWTPGNTIYF. CDR3 nucleotides: TGTGCCAGCAGCCCCCAGTGGACACCTGGAAACACCATATATTTT.

The chain carries TRBV6-1 and TRBJ2-3; no clear D gene. This CDR3 spans 14 amino acids. V lost 5 bases and J lost 0, with 9 bases in between. CDR1 is MNHNS and CDR2 is SASEGT in the germline V gene. The CDR3 DNA reads as TGTGCCAGCAGTTTGAGCAGTAGCACAGATACGCAGTATTTT. Its protein is CASSLSSSTDTQYF.

J is TRBJ2-1 and V is TRBV6-4, with 8 bases that match TRBD2. Trimming removed 5 bases from V and 1 base from J; junction bases left unmatched: 7. Looked up from germline, CDR1 is MRHNA and CDR2 is SNTAGT. The CDR3 length is 16 residues. The CDR3 DNA follows: TGTGCCAGCAGTAGGACCGGGACTAGGTCCTACAATGAGCAGTTCTTC. Translated, it gives CASSRTGTRSYNEQFF.

A few counts support this clonotype. The V gene is TRBV29-1, the J gene TRBJ1-1; D unclear. This CDR3 contains 12 residues. Trimming shortened V by 8 bases and J by 0 bases, and 10 bases separated the two germline ends. In germline, CDR1 is SQVTM, CDR2 ANQGSEA. The CDR3 sequence: CSPKVLNTEAFF. As DNA, the CDR3 is TGCAGCCCAAAGGTACTGAACACTGAAGCTTTCTTT.

Of note for this clonotype: Because it lacks the conserved phenylalanine or tryptophan at the end, this CDR3 is likely a read error. This sequence joins TRBV11-1 and TRBJ2-1; 11 bases are shared with TRBD2. The germline V gene encodes CDR1 SGHAT and CDR2 FQDESV (reference sequence). V lost 3 bases, J lost 8 bases, and 6 bases stayed unmatched. The CDR3 spans 15 residues. CDR3 sequence: CASSFTSGSGYEQFS. DNA of the CDR3: TGTGCCAGCAGCTTCACTAGCGGGAGTGGTTATGAGCAGTTCTCC.

This sequence joins TRBV24-1 and TRBJ1-1, with D hard to call. The V and J ends lost 4 bases and 5 bases respectively, with 7 bases between them. The CDR3 totals 12 residues. CDR1 and CDR2 (germline): KGHDR, SFDVKD. DNA of the CDR3: TGTGCCACCAGTGAAAAAGGGACTGAAGCTTTCTTT. Encoded protein: CATSEKGTEAFF.